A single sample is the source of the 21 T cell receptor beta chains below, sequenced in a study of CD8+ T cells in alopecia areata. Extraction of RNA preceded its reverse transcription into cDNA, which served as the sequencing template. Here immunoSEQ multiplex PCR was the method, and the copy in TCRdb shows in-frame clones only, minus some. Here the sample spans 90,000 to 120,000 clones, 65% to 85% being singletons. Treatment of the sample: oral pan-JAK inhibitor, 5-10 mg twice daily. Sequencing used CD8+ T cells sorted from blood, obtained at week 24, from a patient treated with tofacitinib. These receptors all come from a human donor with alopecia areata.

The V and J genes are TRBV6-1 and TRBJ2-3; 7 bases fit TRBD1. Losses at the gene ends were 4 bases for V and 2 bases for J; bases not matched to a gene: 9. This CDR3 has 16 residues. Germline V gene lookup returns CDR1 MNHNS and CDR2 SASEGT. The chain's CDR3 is CASSVEPTGATDTQYF. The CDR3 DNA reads TGTGCCAGCAGTGTAGAGCCAACAGGGGCCACAGATACGCAGTATTTT.

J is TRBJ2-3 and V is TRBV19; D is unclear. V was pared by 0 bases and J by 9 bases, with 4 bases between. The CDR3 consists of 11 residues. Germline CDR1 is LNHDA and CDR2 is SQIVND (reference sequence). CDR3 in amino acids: CASSIEGTQYF. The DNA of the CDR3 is TGTGCCAGTAGTATAGAGGGGACGCAGTATTTT.

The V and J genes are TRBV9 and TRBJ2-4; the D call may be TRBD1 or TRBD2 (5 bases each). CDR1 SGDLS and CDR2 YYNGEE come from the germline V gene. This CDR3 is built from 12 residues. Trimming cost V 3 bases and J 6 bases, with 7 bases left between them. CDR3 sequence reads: CASSAGGNIQYF. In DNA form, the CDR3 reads TGTGCCAGCAGCGCTGGGGGAAACATTCAGTACTTC.

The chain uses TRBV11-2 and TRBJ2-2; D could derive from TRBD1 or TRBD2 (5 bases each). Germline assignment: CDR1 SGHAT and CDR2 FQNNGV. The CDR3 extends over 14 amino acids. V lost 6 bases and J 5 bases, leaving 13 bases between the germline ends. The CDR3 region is CASRPGPGTGELFF. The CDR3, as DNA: TGTGCCAGCAGACCGGGGCCCGGGACCGGGGAGCTGTTTTTT.

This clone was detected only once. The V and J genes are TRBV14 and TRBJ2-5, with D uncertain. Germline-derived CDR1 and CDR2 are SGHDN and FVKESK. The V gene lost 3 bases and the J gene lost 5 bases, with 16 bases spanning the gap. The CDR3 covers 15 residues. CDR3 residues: CASSHRRRSRETQYF. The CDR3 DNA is TGTGCCAGCAGCCACCGCAGACGTTCTAGGGAGACCCAGTACTTC. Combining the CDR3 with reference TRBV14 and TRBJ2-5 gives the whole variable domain EAGVTQFPSHSVIEKGQTVTLRCDPISGHDNLYWYRRVMGKEIKFLLHFVKESKQDESGMPNNRFLAERTGGTYSTLKVQPAELEDSGVYFCASSHRRRSRETQYFGPGTRLLVL.

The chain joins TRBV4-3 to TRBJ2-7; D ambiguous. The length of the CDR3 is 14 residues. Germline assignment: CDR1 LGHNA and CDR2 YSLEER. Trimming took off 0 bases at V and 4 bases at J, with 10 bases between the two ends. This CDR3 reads CASSQDSSGYEQYF. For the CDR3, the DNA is TGCGCCAGCAGCCAAGATTCATCTGGTTACGAGCAGTACTTC.

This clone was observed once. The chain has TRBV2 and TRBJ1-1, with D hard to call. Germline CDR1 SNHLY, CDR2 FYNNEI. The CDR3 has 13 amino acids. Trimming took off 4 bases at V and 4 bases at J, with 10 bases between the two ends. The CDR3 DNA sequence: TGTGCCAGCAGTGTGGGCAGCTTCACTGAAGCTTTCTTT. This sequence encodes CASSVGSFTEAFF. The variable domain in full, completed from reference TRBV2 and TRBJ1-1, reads EPEVTQTPSHQVTQMGQEVILRCVPISNHLYFYWYRQILGQKVEFLVSFYNNEISEKSEIFDDQFSVERPDGSNFTLKIRSTKLEDSAMYFCASSVGSFTEAFFGQGTRLTVV.

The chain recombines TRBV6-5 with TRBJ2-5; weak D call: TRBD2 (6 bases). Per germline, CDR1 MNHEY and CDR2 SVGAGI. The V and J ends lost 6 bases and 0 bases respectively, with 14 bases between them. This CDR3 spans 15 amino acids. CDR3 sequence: CASRGSGGNQETQYF. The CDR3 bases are TGTGCCAGCAGGGGGTCAGGAGGGAACCAAGAGACCCAGTACTTC.

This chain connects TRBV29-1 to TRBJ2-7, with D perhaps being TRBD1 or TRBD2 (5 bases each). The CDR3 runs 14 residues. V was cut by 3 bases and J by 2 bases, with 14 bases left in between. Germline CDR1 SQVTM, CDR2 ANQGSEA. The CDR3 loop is CSVEEAGSAYEQYF. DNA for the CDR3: TGCAGCGTTGAGGAGGCAGGGTCGGCCTACGAGCAGTACTTC.

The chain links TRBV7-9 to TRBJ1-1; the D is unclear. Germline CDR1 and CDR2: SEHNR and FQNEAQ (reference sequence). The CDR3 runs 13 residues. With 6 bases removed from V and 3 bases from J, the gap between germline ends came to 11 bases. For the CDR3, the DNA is TGTGCCAGCAGTGACGTAAGTTACACTGAAGCTTTCTTT. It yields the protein CASSDVSYTEAFF.

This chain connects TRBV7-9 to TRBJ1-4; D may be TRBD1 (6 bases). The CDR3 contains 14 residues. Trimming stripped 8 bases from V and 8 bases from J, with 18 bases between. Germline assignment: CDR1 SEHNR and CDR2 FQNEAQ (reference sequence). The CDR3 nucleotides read TGTGCCAGCGGCAGCTTGCCCGGGGGCGAAAAACTGTTTTTT. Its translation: CASGSLPGGEKLFF.

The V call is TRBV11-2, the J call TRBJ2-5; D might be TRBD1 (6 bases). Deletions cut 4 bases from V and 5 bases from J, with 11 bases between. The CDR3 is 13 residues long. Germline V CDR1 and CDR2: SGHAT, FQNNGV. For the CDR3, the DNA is TGTGCCAGCAGCTCACAGGGTACGGAGACCCAGTACTTC. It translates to CASSSQGTETQYF.

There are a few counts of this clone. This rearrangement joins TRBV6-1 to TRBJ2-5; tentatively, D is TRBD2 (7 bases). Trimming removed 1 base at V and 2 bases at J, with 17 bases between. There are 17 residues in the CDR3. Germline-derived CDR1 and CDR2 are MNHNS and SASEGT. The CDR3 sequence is CASSEDPGRGWQETQYF. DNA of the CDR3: TGTGCCAGCAGTGAAGACCCGGGGAGGGGGTGGCAAGAGACCCAGTACTTC.

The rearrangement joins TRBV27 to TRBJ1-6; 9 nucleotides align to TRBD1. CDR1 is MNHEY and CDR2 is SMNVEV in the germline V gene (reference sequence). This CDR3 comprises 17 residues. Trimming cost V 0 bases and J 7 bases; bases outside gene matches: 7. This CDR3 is CASSLSPRTGANSPLHF. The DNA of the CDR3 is TGTGCCAGCAGTTTATCCCCCCGGACAGGGGCGAATTCACCCCTCCACTTT.

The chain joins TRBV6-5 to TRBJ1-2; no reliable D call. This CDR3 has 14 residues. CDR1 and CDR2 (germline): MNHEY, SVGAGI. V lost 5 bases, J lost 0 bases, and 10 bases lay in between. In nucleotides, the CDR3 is TGTGCCAGCAGTCCCGGGAGAGCTAACTATGGCTACACCTTC. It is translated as CASSPGRANYGYTF.

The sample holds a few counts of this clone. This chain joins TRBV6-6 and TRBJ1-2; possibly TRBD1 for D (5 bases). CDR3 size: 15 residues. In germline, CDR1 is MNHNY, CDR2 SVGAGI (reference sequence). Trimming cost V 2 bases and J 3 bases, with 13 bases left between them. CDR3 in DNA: TGTGCCAGCAGTTACGGGGGGGTCATAGACTATGGCTACACCTTC. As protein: CASSYGGVIDYGYTF.

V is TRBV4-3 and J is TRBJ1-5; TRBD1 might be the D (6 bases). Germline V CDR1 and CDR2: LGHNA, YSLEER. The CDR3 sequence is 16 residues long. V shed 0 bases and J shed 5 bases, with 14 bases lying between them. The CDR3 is CASSQDLTGPYQPQHF. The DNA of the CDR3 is TGCGCCAGCAGCCAAGATTTAACAGGGCCTTATCAGCCCCAGCATTTT.

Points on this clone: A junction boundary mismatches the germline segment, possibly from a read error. CDR3 sequence reads: CASSWTLTGTRTWF. The CDR3 DNA reads TGTGCCAGTAGCTGGACCCTAACCGGGACACGGACTTGGTTT. The V and J genes are TRBV19 and TRBJ1-5; D perhaps matches TRBD1 (6 bases). Germline CDR1 is LNHDA and CDR2 is SQIVND (reference sequence). The CDR3 is 14 residues long.

In nucleotides, the CDR3 is TGTGCCAGCAGGAACAGGACAGGGGGTATCTACGAGCAGTACTTC. Amino acids: CASRNRTGGIYEQYF. This sequence joins TRBV2 and TRBJ2-7; 10 bases align to TRBD1. The trim removed 6 bases at V and 3 bases at J, leaving 8 bases unmatched. Germline loops: CDR1 SNHLY, CDR2 FYNNEI. This CDR3 has 15 residues.

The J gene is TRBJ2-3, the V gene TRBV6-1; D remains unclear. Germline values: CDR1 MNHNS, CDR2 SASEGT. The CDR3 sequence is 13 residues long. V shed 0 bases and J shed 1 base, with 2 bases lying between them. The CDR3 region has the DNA TGTGCCAGCAGTGAAGCTGGCACAGATACGCAGTATTTT. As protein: CASSEAGTDTQYF.

Here the CDR3 reads CASSQDPALTDTQYF. The CDR3 nucleotides read TGCGCCAGCAGCCAAGACCCGGCTCTCACAGATACGCAGTATTTT. The rearrangement joins TRBV4-1 to TRBJ2-3; D remains unclear. The CDR3 totals 15 residues. Trimming removed 0 bases from V and 2 bases from J, with 9 bases in between. Germline V gives CDR1 MGHRA, CDR2 YSYEKL.